What follows describes a single T cell receptor beta chain. The antigen this receptor binds is unknown. No much larger clone is present one base from it, and per-base qualities are unavailable. The germline ends are 16 bases apart after V is trimmed by 0 bases and J by 6 bases. The CDR3, from cysteine to phenylalanine, totals 15 residues. The CDR3 DNA has 45 bases and is translated from base 1. CDR1 and CDR2, per the germline V gene (reference sequence), are SGHKS and YYEKEE. Instrument used: Illumina NovaSeq 6000. Using 5'RACE with constant-segment primers, TCRalpha and TCRbeta cDNA libraries were constructed, with sample barcodes and unique molecular identifiers added in the process. RNA was extracted from every sample with Trizol reagent. Libraries were amplified in two PCR steps, with a second sample barcode and Illumina TruSeq adapters added in the second step. Libraries were sequenced on an Illumina NovaSeq with 2 x 150 bp paired-end reads. From the authors' description of their analysis: Demultiplexing of reads and collapsing into UMI-guided consensus sequences were performed with migec v1.2.7. Using mixcr v2.1.11, the UMI consensuses were aligned to TRA and TRB V and J templates and assembled into clonotypes. A clonotype was counted as expanded or contracted only if both edgeR and NoisET called the change significant, with noise models trained on biological replicates. For edgeR calls, the cutoffs were a false discovery rate-adjusted p below 0.01 and a log2 fold-change threshold of 1. As an exploratory analysis of dynamics, max-normalized trajectories of the 1000 most abundant clonotypes were examined with PCA combined with hierarchical clustering. Separately sequenced CD4+ and CD8+ repertoires were used to assign a CD4 or CD8 phenotype to each responding clone. Through fastp at Q25 and MiXCR, TCRdb rebuilt clones from the public reads, retaining in-frame beta chains. Merged by CDR3 protein, the rows form single entries marked with the most common genes and DNA. TCRdb, not the authors, supplied the V and J calls. Here the sample has under 600,000 distinct CDR3 sequences; roughly a fifth occur a single time. Of the sample, about 8.4% falls within the top ten clones.

This record comes from a study of T-cell memory formation after mild COVID-19 (dated by TCRdb to the early 2020s). In terms of the full investigation: TCR sequence clusters from the two donors were found to be largely donor specific. In a couple of donors, T-cell clones that expanded and contracted after mild COVID-19 were followed by sequencing TCRalpha and TCRbeta repertoires longitudinally. Two young, previously healthy adult volunteers made up the cohort, one male and one female.

General findings and caveats noted by the study authors: The second-wave clones that peaked on day 37 were not confirmed to be SARS-CoV-2 specific. Contracting CD4+ clones appeared mostly in the CM and EM memory subsets, whereas CD8+ clones were enriched in EMRA. The study included only a couple of mild cases, and larger cohorts that include severe cases with pre-infection samples were judged to be necessary. From day 15 to 85, contracting clones showed balanced CD4/CD8 phenotypes, whereas a second wave of clones that expanded from day 15 to 37 leaned towards CD4+. Some responding clones were detected in pre-infection memory, suggesting pre-existing cross-reactive memory T cells joined the SARS-CoV-2 response.

PBMCs were isolated by Ficoll-Paque density gradient centrifugation. Material for sequencing was PBMCs or a T cell subset sorted from them (not recorded which). This clonotype originated in an adult woman who had mild COVID-19 (a few samples of this study predate the infection). The sample titles of this study are shuffled in the database, so cell type and time point are left out; the donor was told from shared clones. The V gene is TRBV5-5 and the J gene is TRBJ2-7; the D gene cannot be named for sure. The nucleotide sequence reads as follows: TGTGCCAGCAGCTTGGCGGGTCATCCGGCCGCCGAGCAGTACTTC. It codes for CASSLAGHPAAEQYF.